The rows below give T cell receptor beta chains drawn from one sample of a study of tumor-infiltrating lymphocytes in primary liver carcinoma. TCRdb reanalysed the multiplex PCR reads using MiXCR and keeps one entry per CDR3 protein. The data hold tens of thousands of distinct CDR3 sequences, with 55% to 85% observed a single time. The sequenced material came from liver tumor tissue from sampling region 1. Receptors originate from a man aged 40-49 years with primary liver carcinoma and hepatitis B virus infection. The CDR3 runs from the conserved cysteine through the conserved F or W. Each record gives: clone size, J gene, V gene, D gene, CDR3 DNA, CDR3 protein. A D gene is named only where the DNA matches it firmly. Clone sizes are given selectively: once, few, many, or a class where the clone is expanded.

NA,TRBJ2-1,TRBV12-3/TRBV12-4,TRBD2,TGTGCTGGCGGGACTAGCCGTTACAATAAGCAGTTCTTC,CAGGTSRYNKQFF
NA,TRBJ2-1,TRBV11-2,NA,TGTGCCAGCAGCTTAACCGACGGAGTCTGCGTGCAGTTCTTC,CASSLTDGVCVQFF
few,TRBJ2-1,TRBV24-1,NA,TGTGCCACCAATGACCAAGTGGCCAATGAGCAGTTCTTC,CATNDQVANEQFF
many,TRBJ1-4,TRBV12-3/TRBV12-4,NA,TGTGCCAGCAGTTTACAGGAGTTTTCGGAAAAACTGTTTTTT,CASSLQEFSEKLFF
NA,TRBJ2-1,TRBV29-1,TRBD1,TGCAGCGTGTCCGGGACAGGGGGTCTAGACCAGTTCTTC,CSVSGTGGLDQFF
NA,TRBJ2-2,TRBV19,TRBD2,TGTGCCAGTACCATGGGAACGGGAGGGCCCGCGAACACCGGGGAGCTGTTTTTT,CASTMGTGGPANTGELFF
NA,TRBJ2-5,TRBV12-3/TRBV12-4,TRBD1,TGTGTCAGCAGCCGGAGGGACAGGGGGAAGGAGACCCAATACTTC,CVSSRRDRGKETQYF
NA,TRBJ2-1,TRBV7-8,TRBD2,TGTGTCAGCAGCCCCGGGAGGTCGAAAGGGAAGAACAATAAGCAGTTCTTC,CVSSPGRSKGKNNKQFF
NA,TRBJ2-1,TRBV12-3/TRBV12-4,NA,TGTGCCAGTACTATAGGTCAGAGGGGCAATGTGCACTTCTTC,CASTIGQRGNVHFF
NA,TRBJ2-3,TRBV10-3,NA,TGTGCCATCAGTGAGGATAGCTTGGGGGATACGCAGTTTTTT,CAISEDSLGDTQFF
NA,TRBJ2-1,TRBV12-3/TRBV12-4,TRBD2,TGTCCCAGCATTGGACTAGCGGGGCTTAGTGAGCAGTTCTTC,CPSIGLAGLSEQFF
NA,TRBJ2-5,TRBV29-1,NA,TGCAGCGTGGAGTCGACTAATCAAGAGACCCAGTACTTC,CSVESTNQETQYF
NA,TRBJ2-3,TRBV6-1,NA,TGTGCCAGCCTCCGACAGGGAGGAAATACGCAGTATTTT,CASLRQGGNTQYF
NA,TRBJ2-6,TRBV4-2,NA,TGTGTCAGCAGCCCCCAAGAAGATTTGGCTGGGGCCAAGGTCCTGACTTTC,CVSSPQEDLAGAKVLTF
few,TRBJ2-7,TRBV7-8,TRBD2,TGTGCCAGCAGCTTAGCGCCCGGGACTAGGAACGAGCAGTACTTC,CASSLAPGTRNEQYF
NA,TRBJ2-5,TRBV11-2,NA,TGTGTCAGCAGCTTAGGGAGTAGCGGCAGGGGGGAGACCCAGTACTTC,CVSSLGSSGRGETQYF
NA,TRBJ2-1,TRBV6-5,NA,TGTGTCAGCAGGACCACTATTAACAATGAGCAGTTCTTC,CVSRTTINNEQFF
medium-sized,TRBJ1-1,TRBV11-1,NA,TGTGCCAGCAGCTTCGAGGGGCTGGCTTTCTTT,CASSFEGLAFF
many,TRBJ2-7,TRBV28,TRBD1,TGTGCCACCTTAGACCACAGGGGCGAGCAGTACTTC,CATLDHRGEQYF
NA,TRBJ1-3,TRBV6-5,NA,TGTGCTAGCAGTTACTCTCCCGATTTGGGCGGAAACACCATATATTTT,CASSYSPDLGGNTIYF
NA,TRBJ2-1,TRBV20-1,TRBD2,TGCAGTGCTTGTACTAGCGGGAGACGAACCTACAATGAGCAGTTCTTC,CSACTSGRRTYNEQFF
once,TRBJ2-2,TRBV7-8,NA,TGTGTCAGCAGCTTCCGGAGGGGCGAGACCGGAGTAAGAAACACCGGGGAGCTGTTTTTC,CVSSFRRGETGVRNTGELFF
NA,TRBJ2-7,TRBV11-1,NA,TGTGCCTGCAGCATAAGATCGCCCTACGAGCAGTGCTTC,CACSIRSPYEQCF
NA,TRBJ1-6,TRBV13,NA,TGTGCCAGCAGTTTAGTACCGGGGGGCAATTCACCCCTCCACTTT,CASSLVPGGNSPLHF
NA,TRBJ2-5,TRBV6-6,NA,TGTGTCAGCAATATGTTTGGGGACTTGACGGAAGAGACCCAGCATTTC,CVSNMFGDLTEETQHF
NA,TRBJ2-1,TRBV12-3/TRBV12-4,TRBD1,TGTGCCGGCACCTTACAGGGGGCGAGTGAGCAGTCCTTC,CAGTLQGASEQSF
NA,TRBJ2-3,TRBV11-2,NA,TGTGCTAGCAGCTTATTTGGCGCGGGGTCGGGTGAAGATACACAGTATTTT,CASSLFGAGSGEDTQYF
NA,TRBJ2-1,TRBV10-2,NA,TGCGCCAGCAGTGAGCAAGCTACTGGGCAGTTCTTC,CASSEQATGQFF
NA,TRBJ2-7,TRBV20-1,TRBD2,TGTAGTGCTGCCGGGACTAGCGGAAGCTCCTACGAGCAGTACTTC,CSAAGTSGSSYEQYF
NA,TRBJ2-5,TRBV5-4,NA,TGTATCAGCAGCTTCACTGACGTAACGGAGACCCAGTACTTC,CISSFTDVTETQYF
NA,TRBJ2-3,TRBV6-2/TRBV6-3,NA,TGTGCCAGCAGTGCCTACACATATACGCAGTATTTC,CASSAYTYTQYF
NA,TRBJ1-5,TRBV7-3,TRBD1,TGTGCCAGCAGCTTACACCCCAGACAGGGAACAAGTAAGGAGGCAAGCAATCAGCCCCAGCATTTT,CASSLHPRQGTSKEASNQPQHF
NA,TRBJ2-6,TRBV11-1,NA,TGTGCCAGTAGCCCCCGGGTGAGCGGTGTTAACTCTGGGGCCAACGTCGTGACTTTC,CASSPRVSGVNSGANVVTF
many,TRBJ2-3,TRBV6-5,NA,TGTGCCAGCAGCGTATCCCAGTGGGCAGATACGCAGTATTTT,CASSVSQWADTQYF
NA,TRBJ2-7,TRBV4-2,NA,TGTGCCATCAGGCAAGGGGGTCCTGAGCAGTACTTC,CAIRQGGPEQYF
NA,TRBJ1-6,TRBV11-2,NA,TGTGCCAGCAGCTTAGGTACGGGATTAAATTCACCCTTCCACTTT,CASSLGTGLNSPFHF
NA,TRBJ1-5,TRBV6-1,NA,TGTGCCAGCAGTGGGGGATGGACATTCGATCAGCCCCAGCATTTT,CASSGGWTFDQPQHF
many,TRBJ2-7,TRBV6-5,TRBD2,TGTGCCAGCAGAGGGGCGGGAGGGCCCTACGAGCAGTACTTC,CASRGAGGPYEQYF
NA,TRBJ2-7,TRBV7-8,NA,TGTGCCAGCAGCTTAGTGACGGACTACTACGAGCAGTACTTC,CASSLVTDYYEQYF
once,TRBJ1-4,TRBV12-3/TRBV12-4,NA,TGTGCCAGCGTCGCCAGTCTCGGCGGTGAAAAACTGTTTTTT,CASVASLGGEKLFF
NA,TRBJ2-2,TRBV11-2,TRBD2,TGTGCCAGTAGCGCGGGACTAGCTGTCTCCCCGGCCGGGGAGCCGTTTTTT,CASSAGLAVSPAGEPFF
NA,TRBJ2-1,TRBV21-1,NA,TGTGCCAGCAGCAAGGGACAGGGGACCCGCCGCACTAGTGCCTACAATGAGCAGTTCTTC,CASSKGQGTRRTSAYNEQFF
many,TRBJ1-2,TRBV20-1,NA,TGCAGTGCTACTGGGAGAGGAGGCTACACCTTC,CSATGRGGYTF
many,TRBJ2-5,TRBV12-3/TRBV12-4,TRBD1,TGTGCCAGCAAGGCCGGGACAGACCAAGAGACCCAGTACTTC,CASKAGTDQETQYF
NA,TRBJ2-7,TRBV6-5,NA,TGTGCCAGCCGCAGGAACCCCGACACAGGGCACGAGCAGTACTTC,CASRRNPDTGHEQYF